The entry that follows covers one T cell receptor beta chain sequence. This record belongs to a study of siplizumab effects on memory and regulatory T cells. In germline, CDR1 is LNHDA, CDR2 SQIVND (reference sequence). This CDR3 region has 15 residues. After removal of 10 bases from V and 2 bases from J, the junction contained 9 bases not matched to a gene. TCRdb's table, derived via immunoSEQ multiplex PCR, lists solely in-frame clones and lacks some. The table has some 100,000 clones, roughly 95% seen once. This receptor was obtained from a human donor in good health. The J gene is TRBJ1-5, the V gene TRBV19; 9 bases are shared with TRBD1. Input material: naive CD4+ T cells sorted from blood. The CDR3 here is CATSLGQGGNQPQHF. The CDR3 DNA reads TGTGCCACCTCCTTGGGACAGGGTGGCAATCAGCCCCAGCATTTT.